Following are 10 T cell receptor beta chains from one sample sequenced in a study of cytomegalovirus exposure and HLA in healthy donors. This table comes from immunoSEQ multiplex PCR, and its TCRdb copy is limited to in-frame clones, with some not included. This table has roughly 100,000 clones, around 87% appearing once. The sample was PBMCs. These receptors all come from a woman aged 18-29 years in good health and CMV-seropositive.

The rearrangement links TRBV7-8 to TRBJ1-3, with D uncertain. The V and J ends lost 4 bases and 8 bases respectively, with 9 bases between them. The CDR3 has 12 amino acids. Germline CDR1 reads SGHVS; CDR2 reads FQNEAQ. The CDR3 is CASSSSRDTIYF. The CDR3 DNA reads TGTGCCAGCAGCTCCTCTCGGGACACCATATATTTT.

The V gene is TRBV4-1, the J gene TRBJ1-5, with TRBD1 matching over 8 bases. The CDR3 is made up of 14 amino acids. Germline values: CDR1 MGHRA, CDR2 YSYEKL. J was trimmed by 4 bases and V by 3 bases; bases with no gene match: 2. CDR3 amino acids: CASSHRQGNQPQHF. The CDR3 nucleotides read TGCGCCAGCAGCCACCGACAGGGGAATCAGCCCCAGCATTTT.

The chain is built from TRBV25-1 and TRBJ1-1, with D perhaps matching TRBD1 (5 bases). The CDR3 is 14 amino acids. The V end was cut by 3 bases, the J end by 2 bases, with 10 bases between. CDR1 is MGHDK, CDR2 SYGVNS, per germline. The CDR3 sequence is CASSDQTGNTEAFF. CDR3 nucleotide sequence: TGTGCCAGCAGTGACCAAACAGGAAACACTGAAGCTTTCTTT.

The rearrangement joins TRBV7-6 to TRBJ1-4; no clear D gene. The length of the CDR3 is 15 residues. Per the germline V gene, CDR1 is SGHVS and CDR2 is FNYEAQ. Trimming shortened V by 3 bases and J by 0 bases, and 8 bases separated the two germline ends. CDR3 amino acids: CASSLVGATNEKLFF. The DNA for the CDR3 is TGTGCCAGCAGCTTGGTGGGCGCAACTAATGAAAAACTGTTTTTT.

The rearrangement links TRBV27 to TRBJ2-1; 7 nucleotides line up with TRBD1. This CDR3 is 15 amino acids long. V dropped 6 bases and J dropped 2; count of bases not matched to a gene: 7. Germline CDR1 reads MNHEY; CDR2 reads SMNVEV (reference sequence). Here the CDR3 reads CASRRDRVAYNEQFF. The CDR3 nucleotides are TGTGCCAGCAGGAGAGACAGGGTCGCCTACAATGAGCAGTTCTTC.

The CDR3 here is CASKGTDTGELFF. DNA of the CDR3: TGTGCCAGCAAGGGGACAGACACCGGGGAGCTGTTTTTT. The chain recombines TRBV11-1 with TRBJ2-2, with TRBD1 identical over 7 bases. With V trimmed by 7 bases and J by 3 bases, 2 bases remained unmatched. The CDR3 has 13 amino acids. Per germline, CDR1 SGHAT and CDR2 FQDESV (reference sequence). The variable domain in full, with the rest retrieved from reference TRBV11-1 and TRBJ2-2, is EAEVAQSPRYKITEKSQAVAFWCDPISGHATLYWYRQILGQGPELLVQFQDESVVDDSQLPKDRFSAERLKGVDSTLKIQPAELGDSAMYLCASKGTDTGELFFGEGSRLTVL.

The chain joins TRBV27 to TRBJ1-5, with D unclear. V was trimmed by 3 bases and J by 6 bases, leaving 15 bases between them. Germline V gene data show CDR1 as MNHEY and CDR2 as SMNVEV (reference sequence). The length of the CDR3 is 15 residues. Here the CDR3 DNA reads TGTGCCAGCAGTTTTACTGGGGTAGGGAGTCAGCCCCAGCATTTT. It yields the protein CASSFTGVGSQPQHF.

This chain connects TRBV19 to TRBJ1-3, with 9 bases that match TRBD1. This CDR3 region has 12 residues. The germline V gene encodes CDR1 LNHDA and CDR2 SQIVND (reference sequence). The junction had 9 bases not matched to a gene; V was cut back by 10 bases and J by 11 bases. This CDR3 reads CATGTGLSAIYF. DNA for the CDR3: TGTGCCACCGGGACAGGGCTCTCAGCCATATATTTT. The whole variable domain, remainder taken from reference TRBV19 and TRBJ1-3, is DGGITQSPKYLFRKEGQNVTLSCEQNLNHDAMYWYRQDPGQGLRLIYYSQIVNDFQKGDIAEGYSVSREKKESFPLTVTSAQKNPTAFYLCATGTGLSAIYFGEGSWLTVV.

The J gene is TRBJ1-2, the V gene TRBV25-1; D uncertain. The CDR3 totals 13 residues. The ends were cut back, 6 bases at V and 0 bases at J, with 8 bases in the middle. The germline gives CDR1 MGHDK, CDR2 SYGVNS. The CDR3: CASSRGTNYGYTF. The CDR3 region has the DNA TGTGCCAGCAGCCGGGGAACTAACTATGGCTACACCTTC.

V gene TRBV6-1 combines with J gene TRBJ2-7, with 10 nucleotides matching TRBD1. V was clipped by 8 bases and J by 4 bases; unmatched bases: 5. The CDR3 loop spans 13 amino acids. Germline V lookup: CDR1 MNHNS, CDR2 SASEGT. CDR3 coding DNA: TGTGCCAGCCCCCGGGACAGGGGTTACGAGCAGTACTTC. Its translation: CASPRDRGYEQYF.